This T cell receptor beta chain was profiled in a study of blood T cell repertoires in COVID-19. As for the study in general: COVID-19 samples collected from the United States, Italy and Spain covered acute and convalescent phases. From T cells, B-cell-depleted T cells, or PBMCs came the material, which was cDNA or gDNA.

Trimming took 6 bases from V and 8 from J, leaving 10 bases between them. CDR3 length: 11 residues. Germline CDR1 MNHEY, CDR2 SVGAGI. Repertoires were generated with immunoSEQ multiplex PCR, while TCRdb's copy carries only in-frame clones and drops some. Of 120,000 to 150,000 clones in the sample, 75% to 90% are singletons; the top ten hold 30% to 45%. Sequencing was done on a sample of peripheral blood. The sequence was obtained from a man in his forties or fifties who had recovered from COVID-19. The rearrangement uses TRBV6-5 and TRBJ1-2, with D possibly TRBD1 on 5 matching bases. CDR3 residues: CASSSEGGYTF. CDR3 coding DNA: TGTGCCAGCAGCTCGGAGGGGGGCTACACCTTC.